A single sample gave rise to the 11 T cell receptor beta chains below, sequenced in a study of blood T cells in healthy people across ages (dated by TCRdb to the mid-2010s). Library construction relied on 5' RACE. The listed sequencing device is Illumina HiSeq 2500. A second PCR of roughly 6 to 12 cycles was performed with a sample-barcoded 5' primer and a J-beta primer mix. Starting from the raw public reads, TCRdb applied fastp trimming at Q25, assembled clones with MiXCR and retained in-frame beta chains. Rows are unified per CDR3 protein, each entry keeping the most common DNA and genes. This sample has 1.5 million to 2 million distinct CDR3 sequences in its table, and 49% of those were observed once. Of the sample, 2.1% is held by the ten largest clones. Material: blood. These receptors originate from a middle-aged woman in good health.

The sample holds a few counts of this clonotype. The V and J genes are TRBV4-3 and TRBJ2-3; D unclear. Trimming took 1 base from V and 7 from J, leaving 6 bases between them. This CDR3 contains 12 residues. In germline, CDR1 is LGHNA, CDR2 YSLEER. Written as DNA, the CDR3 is TGCGCCAGCAGCCAAGCCCGCAATACGCAGTATTTT. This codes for CASSQARNTQYF.

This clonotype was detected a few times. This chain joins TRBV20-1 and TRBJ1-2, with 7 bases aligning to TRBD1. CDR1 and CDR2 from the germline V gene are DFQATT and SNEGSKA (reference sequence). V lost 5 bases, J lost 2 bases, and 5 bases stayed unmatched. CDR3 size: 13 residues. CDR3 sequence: CSAAGTDNYGYTF. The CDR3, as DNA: TGCAGTGCTGCCGGGACAGACAACTATGGCTACACCTTC.

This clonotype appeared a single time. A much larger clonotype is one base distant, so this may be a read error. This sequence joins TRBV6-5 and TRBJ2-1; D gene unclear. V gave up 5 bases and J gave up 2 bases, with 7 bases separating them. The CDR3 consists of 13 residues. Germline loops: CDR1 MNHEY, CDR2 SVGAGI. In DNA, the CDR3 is TGTGCCAGCAGTCGCGTCCCCTACAATGAGCAGTTCTTC. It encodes CASSRVPYNEQFF.

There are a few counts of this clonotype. The CDR3 sequence: CASSLGTGDFVYTF. The CDR3 region has the DNA TGCGCCAGCAGCCTTGGGACAGGGGATTTTGTCTACACCTTC. This chain links TRBV4-3 with TRBJ1-2; 10 positions agree with TRBD1. The CDR3 contains 14 residues. The V gene end was trimmed by 4 bases and the J gene end by 10 bases; junction bases not matched to a gene: 9. The germline gives CDR1 LGHNA, CDR2 YSLEER.

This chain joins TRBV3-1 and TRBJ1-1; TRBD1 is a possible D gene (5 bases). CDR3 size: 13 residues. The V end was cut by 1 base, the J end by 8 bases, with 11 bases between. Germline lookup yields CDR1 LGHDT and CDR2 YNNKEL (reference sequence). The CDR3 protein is CASSQGYGDEAFF. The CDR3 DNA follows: TGTGCCAGCAGCCAAGGTTACGGGGACGAAGCTTTCTTT.

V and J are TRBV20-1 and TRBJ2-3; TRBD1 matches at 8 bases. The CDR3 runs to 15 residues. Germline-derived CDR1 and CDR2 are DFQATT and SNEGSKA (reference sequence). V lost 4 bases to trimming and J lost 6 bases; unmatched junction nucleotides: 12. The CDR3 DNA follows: TGCAGTGCTATCTTGGAGGGACAGGTTCGCGATACGCAGTATTTT. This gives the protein CSAILEGQVRDTQYF.

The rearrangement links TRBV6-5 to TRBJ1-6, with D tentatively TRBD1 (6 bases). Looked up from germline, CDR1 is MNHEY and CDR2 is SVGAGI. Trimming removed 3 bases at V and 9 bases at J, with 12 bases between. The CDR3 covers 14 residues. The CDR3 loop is CASSYLQGTSPLHF. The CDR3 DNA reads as TGTGCCAGCAGTTATCTACAGGGAACTTCACCCCTCCACTTT.

The CDR3 loop is CSATRGPGGLYEQYF. The CDR3 region has the DNA TGCAGTGCTACCCGAGGGCCAGGGGGCCTATACGAGCAGTACTTC. The chain has TRBV20-1 and TRBJ2-7; 8 nucleotides match TRBD1. The CDR3 has 15 amino acids. Germline assignment: CDR1 DFQATT and CDR2 SNEGSKA (reference sequence). The V gene end was trimmed by 4 bases and the J gene end by 4 bases; junction bases not matched to a gene: 12.

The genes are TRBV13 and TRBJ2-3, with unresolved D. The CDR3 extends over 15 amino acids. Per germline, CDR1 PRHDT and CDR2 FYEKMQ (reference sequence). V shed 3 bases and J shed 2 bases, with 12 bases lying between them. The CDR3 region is CASSFWTEDTDTQYF. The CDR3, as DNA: TGTGCCAGCAGCTTCTGGACGGAAGACACAGATACGCAGTATTTT.

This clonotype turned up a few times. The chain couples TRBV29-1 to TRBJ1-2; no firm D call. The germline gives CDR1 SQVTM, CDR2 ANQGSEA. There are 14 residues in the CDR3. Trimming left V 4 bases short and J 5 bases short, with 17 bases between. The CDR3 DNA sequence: TGCAGCGTTGCGGGAGGAAGTACCGTATATGGCTACACCTTC. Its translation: CSVAGGSTVYGYTF.

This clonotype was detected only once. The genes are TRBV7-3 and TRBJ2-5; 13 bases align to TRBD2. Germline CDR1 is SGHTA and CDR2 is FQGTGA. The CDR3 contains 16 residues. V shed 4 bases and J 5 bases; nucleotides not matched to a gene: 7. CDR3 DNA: TGTGCCAGCAGCTCCGGACTAGCGGGGGCTGACGAGACCCAGTACTTC. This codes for CASSSGLAGADETQYF. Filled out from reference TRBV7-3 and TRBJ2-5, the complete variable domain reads GAGVSQTPSNKVTEKGKYVELRCDPISGHTALYWYRQSLGQGPEFLIYFQGTGAADDSGLPNDRFFAVRPEGSVSTLKIQRTERGDSAVYLCASSSGLAGADETQYFGPGTRLLVL.